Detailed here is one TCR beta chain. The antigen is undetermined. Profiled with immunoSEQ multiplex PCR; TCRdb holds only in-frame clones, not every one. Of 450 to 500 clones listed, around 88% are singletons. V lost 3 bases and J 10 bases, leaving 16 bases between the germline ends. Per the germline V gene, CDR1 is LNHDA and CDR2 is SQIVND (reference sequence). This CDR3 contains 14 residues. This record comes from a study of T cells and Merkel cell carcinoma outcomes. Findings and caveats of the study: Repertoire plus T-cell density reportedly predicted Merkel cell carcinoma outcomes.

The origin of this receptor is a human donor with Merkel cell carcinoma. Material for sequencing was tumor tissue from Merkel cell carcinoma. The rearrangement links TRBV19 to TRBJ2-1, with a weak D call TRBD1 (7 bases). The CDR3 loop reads CASSMAGGLGEQFF. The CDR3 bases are TGTGCCAGTAGTATGGCAGGGGGGCTCGGAGAGCAGTTCTTC.